Below are 16 T cell receptor beta chains sequenced from a single sample in a study of T cells after yellow fever vaccination. From the 5' RACE reads, TCRdb called clonotypes with MiXCR, one entry per CDR3 protein. In the table there are fewer than 150,000 distinct CDR3 sequences, 7.2% of which are singletons. Sequencing was performed on CD4+ T cells sorted from PBMCs, taken about 49 days after the first yellow fever vaccination. These receptor sequences come from a man younger than 30 who received the YFV17D yellow fever vaccine.

This clonotype was recorded at least ten times. This rearrangement joins TRBV20-1 to TRBJ1-1; TRBD1 is a possible D gene (5 bases). V was pared by 0 bases and J by 6 bases, with 11 bases between. The CDR3 contains 13 residues. Germline CDR1 reads DFQATT; CDR2 reads SNEGSKA (reference sequence). Here the CDR3 DNA reads TGCAGTGCTAGAGATGGGAAGGGGTCTGAAGCTTTCTTT. This encodes CSARDGKGSEAFF.

The rearrangement uses TRBV5-1 and TRBJ1-5, with TRBD1 as a possible D gene (5 bases). CDR1 SGHRS and CDR2 YFSETQ come from the germline V gene. Trimming took 0 bases from V and 5 from J, leaving 12 bases between them. This CDR3 region has 15 residues. CDR3 DNA sequence: TGCGCCAGCAGCTTGGGGCCAGGGAGAGATCAGCCCCAGCATTTT. This translates into CASSLGPGRDQPQHF.

A remark on this clonotype: A read error is possible here, since a much larger clone lies one base away. The chain links TRBV5-1 to TRBJ1-1; D is uncertain. Germline values: CDR1 SGHRS, CDR2 YFSETQ. The CDR3 totals 15 residues. V lost 5 bases to trimming and J lost 5 bases, with 19 bases between them. CDR3 sequence reads: CASRHYGRGSTEAFF. Here the CDR3 DNA reads TGCGCCAGCAGACACTACGGGAGAGGGAGTACTGAAGCTTTCTTT.

This clonotype was counted many times. The chain employs TRBV20-1 and TRBJ1-1; 9 bases map to TRBD1. Per germline, CDR1 DFQATT and CDR2 SNEGSKA (reference sequence). This CDR3 has 13 residues. J lost 5 bases, V lost 3 bases, and 4 bases had no gene match. The CDR3 DNA reads as TGCAGTGCTAGCATTGGACAGGGGACTGAAGCTTTCTTT. Protein product: CSASIGQGTEAFF.

This chain joins TRBV4-2 and TRBJ2-3; 8 nucleotides match TRBD1. Germline lookup yields CDR1 LGHNA and CDR2 YNFKEQ. J lost 7 bases, V lost 10 bases, and 34 bases had no gene match. The CDR3 runs to 21 residues. The CDR3 nucleotides read TGTGCCATGGGCCCCGGGCCCCTATGGCGGCCAGGGGGCCTCGTATCAAATACGCAGTATTTT. Amino acids: CAMGPGPLWRPGGLVSNTQYF.

This clonotype showed up many times. The rearrangement uses TRBV11-2 and TRBJ1-4; D ambiguous. The V end lost 5 bases, the J end lost 4 bases, and 8 bases lay between the germline ends. CDR3 length: 13 residues. Germline loops: CDR1 SGHAT, CDR2 FQNNGV. The CDR3 loop reads CASSRANNEKLFF. In nucleotides, the CDR3 is TGTGCCAGCAGCAGGGCCAATAATGAAAAACTGTTTTTT.

This clonotype occurred many times. The rearrangement links TRBV12-3 or TRBV12-4 to TRBJ1-3; D gene ambiguous. Trimming stripped 3 bases from V and 4 bases from J, with 7 bases between. CDR3 length equals 13 residues. The CDR3 reads CASSFDPGNTIYF. CDR3 bases: TGTGCCAGCAGTTTCGACCCCGGAAACACCATATATTTT.

In its sample, this clonotype was seen many times. The rearrangement uses TRBV18 and TRBJ2-3; D uncertain. The CDR3 runs 13 residues. Germline CDR1 and CDR2: KGHSH and LQKENI. The ends were cut back, 2 bases at V and 4 bases at J, with 7 bases in the middle. CDR3 sequence: CASSPAGADTQYF. The CDR3 nucleotides are TGTGCCAGCTCACCAGCCGGAGCAGATACGCAGTATTTT.

Ten or more counts support this clonotype. The chain's CDR3 is CSVTFSGTGRNTEAFF. The DNA for the CDR3 is TGCAGCGTAACATTCTCCGGGACAGGGCGAAACACTGAAGCTTTCTTT. The gene calls are TRBV29-1 and TRBJ1-1; TRBD1 aligns across 9 bases. V dropped 6 bases and J dropped 2; count of bases not matched to a gene: 13. This CDR3 has 16 amino acids. Germline V CDR1 and CDR2: SQVTM, ANQGSEA.

Ten or more counts support this clonotype. The chain recombines TRBV24-1 with TRBJ1-1; D possibly corresponds to TRBD1 (5 bases). The germline V gene encodes CDR1 KGHDR and CDR2 SFDVKD. CDR3 length: 13 residues. Deletions cut 4 bases from V and 7 bases from J, with 12 bases between. The CDR3 loop reads CATSDSGTFEAFF. The DNA of the CDR3 is TGTGCCACCAGTGACTCCGGGACGTTTGAAGCTTTCTTT.

In its sample, this clonotype was seen many times. This chain uses TRBV4-3 with TRBJ2-5; D remains unclear. This CDR3 has 14 residues. V was shortened by 2 bases and J by 0 bases, with 7 bases between the two germline ends. Germline CDR1 is LGHNA and CDR2 is YSLEER. CDR3 sequence reads: CASSQSTYQETQYF. As DNA, the CDR3 is TGCGCCAGCAGCCAAAGTACCTACCAAGAGACCCAGTACTTC.

This clonotype was seen ten or more times. This rearrangement joins TRBV12-5 to TRBJ2-1; 13 bases agree with TRBD2. Germline V gene sequence: CDR1 LGHNT, CDR2 FRNRAP. The V segment lost 6 bases and the J segment 9 bases; nucleotides outside the gene matches: 8. The CDR3 has 15 residues. CDR3: CASGPTTSGGLEQFF. For the CDR3, the DNA is TGTGCTAGTGGCCCTACGACTAGCGGGGGGCTTGAGCAGTTCTTC.

This clonotype was recorded many times. V is TRBV7-9 and J is TRBJ1-4, with a tentative D call TRBD1 (5 bases). This CDR3 has 16 amino acids. Per the germline V gene, CDR1 is SEHNR and CDR2 is FQNEAQ (reference sequence). Trimming cost V 2 bases and J 0 bases, with 10 bases left between them. CDR3 sequence reads: CASSLFGGTTNEKLFF. In DNA form, the CDR3 reads TGTGCCAGCAGCTTATTTGGGGGAACAACTAATGAAAAACTGTTTTTT.

At least ten counts were recorded for this clonotype. This chain connects TRBV28 to TRBJ2-1; D unresolved. Germline CDR1 MDHEN, CDR2 SYDVKM. V was trimmed by 6 bases and J by 5 bases, leaving 8 bases between them. This CDR3 spans 12 amino acids. The DNA of the CDR3 is TGTGCCAGCAGCCTTTTGAACAATGAGCAGTTCTTC. Translation gives CASSLLNNEQFF.

This clonotype was picked up many times. This chain connects TRBV4-1 to TRBJ1-2, with D tentatively TRBD1 (5 bases). Germline CDR1 MGHRA, CDR2 YSYEKL. V lost 0 bases and J lost 5, with 7 bases in between. CDR3 length equals 13 residues. The CDR3 here is CASSQDDSYGYTF. DNA of the CDR3: TGCGCCAGCAGCCAAGATGACAGTTATGGCTACACCTTC.

There are many counts of this clonotype. The V gene is TRBV7-9, the J gene TRBJ2-1; weak D call: TRBD2 (6 bases). Trimming pared 3 bases from V and 4 bases from J, leaving 13 bases between. The CDR3 runs to 15 residues. Germline V gene lookup returns CDR1 SEHNR and CDR2 FQNEAQ (reference sequence). The CDR3 DNA reads as TGTGCCAGCAGCTTTGGTAGCGGCAATTACAATGAGCAGTTCTTC. Its protein is CASSFGSGNYNEQFF.